This entry concerns a single T cell receptor (beta chain). The data were obtained in a study of cytomegalovirus exposure and HLA in healthy donors. Sampled while nominally healthy, donors likely had unrecorded immune exposures. V was pared by 6 bases and J by 4 bases, with 5 bases of the junction left unmatched. This CDR3 region has 14 residues. Germline assignment: CDR1 MRHNA and CDR2 SNTAGT. PCR employed 60 Vbeta and 13 Jbeta primers. Profiling relied on immunoSEQ multiplex PCR, and the TCRdb table lists in-frame clones only, not all of them. Of some 180,000 clones in the sample, approximately 78% were seen once.

The TCR originated in a woman younger than 45 in good health and CMV-seropositive. Material: PBMCs. The V call is TRBV6-4, the J call TRBJ2-3; 9 nucleotides align to TRBD2. The CDR3 sequence is CASSESGGSDTQYF. DNA for the CDR3: TGTGCCAGCAGCGAGAGCGGGGGGTCAGATACGCAGTATTTT.